This TCR beta chain was profiled in a study of molecular identifiers for immune sequencing clone quantification (dated by TCRdb to between 2018 and 2020). Study-level background: For a replicate experiment, the RNA from either about 20,000 or 100,000 naive CD8 T cells was divided into five aliquots, and four of those aliquots went on to sequencing. This methods study used CD8 T cells to benchmark TCR RNA copy counting and molecular-identifier clustering-based TCR repertoire sequencing (MIDCIRS). The study at large found these results: When barcode sub-clustering was not used, chimeric consensus sequences inflated TCR diversity, with chimeras reaching as high as 47%. Even against a background of 750,000 to 1,000,000 naive CD8 T cells, spiked-in Jurkat TCR RNA amounting to a single cell's worth was reported to be detectable. Modeling gave 3 to 3.5 recovered TCR RNA copies per cell versus about ten by digital PCR, implying around 30% capture efficiency. Clones above 20 RNA copies held over 99% of molecules in CMV-specific effector cells but under 1% in naive cells. Spiked-in Jurkat TCR RNA (around eleven copies' worth), which is not part of the donor repertoire, was contained in the naive libraries. Highly expanded clone sizes could be underestimated if identical TCR molecules share a barcode.

Naive CD8 T cell libraries were made from roughly 20,000 to 1,000,000 sorted cells using 10%, 30% or 50% of purified RNA. Naive CD8 T cells were FACS-sorted as CD8+CD4-CCR7+CD45RA+ on a BD FACSAria II into RLT Plus buffer. To test detection sensitivity, Jurkat RNA equal to under 13 TCR copies was added to samples of about 20,000-1,000,000 naive CD8 T cells. Enrichment of CD8 T cells was performed with RosetteSep CD8+ T Cell Enrichment Cocktail and Ficoll-Paque, after which ACK red cell lysis was carried out. This clonotype has at least ten counts. Its antigen has not been determined. Base-call qualities are not available, and no considerably larger clone is one nucleotide away. The germline V gene encodes CDR1 SNHLY and CDR2 FYNNEI. The trim is 6 bases for V and 3 bases for J, with a gap of 5 bases between the germline ends. The CDR3 holds 11 amino acids from the cysteine to the phenylalanine. Left in the record is the CDR3 DNA by itself, 33 bases read in frame from the first base.

The library was obtained by PCR. These reads were obtained on a NextSeq 500. Bulk TCR libraries were made following a previously described method, with the TCR primers given in Table S5. Purification of total RNA was performed with the Qiagen AllPrep DNA/RNA kit. Before any analysis, reads coming from multiple sequencing runs of the same library were combined into one pool. On the study's bioinformatics: Reads were retained only if an exact TCR constant sequence was present, and the retained reads were trimmed to 150 nt and grouped according to their 12-nt molecular barcodes. Reads within each barcode group were sub-clustered using a 15% Levenshtein threshold, and quality-weighted consensus sequences were constructed for each RNA molecule. Non-functional sequences were excluded, and lower-count sequences lying one edit away from another sequence were also excluded. Based on a fit of two negative binomial distributions, barcode sub-clusters having less than 20% of the maximum read count were discarded. The raw public reads went through TCRdb reprocessing: fastp at Q25, MiXCR clone calling, in-frame beta chains kept. Entries are consolidated by CDR3 protein sequence, retaining the most common genes and DNA. TCRdb, not the original authors, processed these V and J calls. This sample comprises 40,000 to 45,000 distinct CDR3 sequences, roughly 22% of them detected only once. Around 0.98% of the sample comes from the top ten.

This sequence was found in a human donor in good health. Some libraries in this study had Jurkat cell RNA spiked in. The sequencing input was naive CD8+ T cells from blood, with Jurkat cell RNA spiked in. Explained via the paper, the cell subset or site label denotes: FACS-sorted CD8+CD4-CCR7+CD45RA+ naive T cells. The V gene is TRBV2 and the J gene is TRBJ1-2; matching of 5 bases hints at TRBD1 as the D gene. Read as DNA, the sequence is TGTGCCAGCAGACAGGACTATGGCTACACCTTC. This encodes CASRQDYGYTF. With the rest looked up from the reference TRBV2 and TRBJ1-2 genes rather than sequenced, the full variable domain is EPEVTQTPSHQVTQMGQEVILRCVPISNHLYFYWYRQILGQKVEFLVSFYNNEISEKSEIFDDQFSVERPDGSNFTLKIRSTKLEDSAMYFCASRQDYGYTFGSGTRLTVV.